A selection of T cell receptor beta chains follows, all from one sample in a study of T cell responses to AZD1222 COVID-19 vaccine. Clones were sequenced by immunoSEQ multiplex PCR, and TCRdb holds only the in-frame ones, with some missing. The sample lists about 130,000 clones; roughly 87% were seen once. The input for sequencing was peripheral blood, taken 28 days after the second AZD1222 dose. The receptors come from an adult who received the AZD1222 COVID-19 vaccine. Both conserved end residues are part of each CDR3. A D gene is named only where the DNA matches it firmly. Clone sizes are given selectively: once, few, many, or a class where the clone is expanded.

D	size	V	J	DNA	CDR3
.	.	TRBV29-1	TRBJ1-1	TGCAGCGTTGGGCAGGGATGGGGTATGAGCACTGAAGCTTTCTTT	CSVGQGWGMSTEAFF
TRBD1	.	TRBV9	TRBJ1-1	TGTGCCAGCAGCGCCCGACAGGGAGGGATGAACACTGAAGCTTTCTTT	CASSARQGGMNTEAFF
.	.	TRBV7-6	TRBJ1-1	TGTGCCAGCAGCCTGGTGGGGCAGGGGACTGAAGCTTTCTTT	CASSLVGQGTEAFF
.	.	TRBV7-9	TRBJ2-7	TGTGCCAGCAGCCCAATAGCGGATCGCTCCTACGAGCAGTACTTC	CASSPIADRSYEQYF
.	.	TRBV6-5	TRBJ2-1	TGTGCCAGCAGACCTCTAGGGAACTACAATGAGCAGTTCTTC	CASRPLGNYNEQFF
.	.	TRBV9	TRBJ2-1	TGTGCCAGCAGTTTAGGTGGGAGACGGAGCGATGAGCAGTTCTTC	CASSLGGRRSDEQFF
TRBD1	few	TRBV4-1	TRBJ1-5	TGCGCCAGCAGCCAAGGATTCTTGGACAGGGAAATGGTTAGCAATCAGCCCCAGCATTTT	CASSQGFLDREMVSNQPQHF
.	.	TRBV6-6	TRBJ2-7	TGTGCCAGCAGCACCCAAGGGTTAGAGCAGTACTTC	CASSTQGLEQYF
TRBD2	few	TRBV10-1	TRBJ2-7	TGCGCCAGCAGCAAAACCCCCAGTAGCGGGAGTTTCTACGAGCAGTACTTC	CASSKTPSSGSFYEQYF
.	.	TRBV3-1/TRBV3-2	TRBJ1-1	TGTGCCAGCAGCCTTACAAGGTCCGCTGAAGCTTTCTTT	CASSLTRSAEAFF
.	.	TRBV2	TRBJ1-2	TGTGCCAGCAGTGACAGTAACTATGGCTACACCTTC	CASSDSNYGYTF
TRBD1	once	TRBV4-3	TRBJ1-2	TGCGCCAGCAGCCAAGTAGCAGGACAGGGCTATGGCTACACCTTC	CASSQVAGQGYGYTF
.	.	TRBV18	TRBJ1-1	TGTGCCAGCTCACCACCGTCAGGACTGAACACTGAAGCTTTCTTT	CASSPPSGLNTEAFF